The 16 T cell receptor beta chains below were found in one sample sequenced in a study of tumor-infiltrating lymphocytes in primary liver carcinoma. Co-extraction yielded RNA and DNA from approximately 22-30 mg of unsorted bulk tissue. A primer matching the constant region was used to make TCR beta cDNA from 450 to 500 ng of total RNA. Slightly modified ARM-PCR with three nested multiplex PCR rounds yielded TCR beta libraries. Each of the first two PCR rounds ran around 10 cycles with TRBV1-TRBV30 forward and C-beta reverse primers. TCRdb ran MiXCR on the multiplex PCR reads and lists one entry per CDR3 protein. The sample has more than 20,000 distinct CDR3 sequences, roughly 78% seen once; the top ten hold about 39%. Sequenced input: liver tumor tissue from sampling region 1. The subset: tumor region T1, superior pole. The receptor source for this set is a man aged 40-49 years with primary liver carcinoma and hepatitis B virus infection.

In its sample, this clonotype ranks as medium-sized (0.01 to 0.1%). The gene calls are TRBV6-2 or TRBV6-3 and TRBJ2-4; D gene uncertain. CDR1 MNHEY and CDR2 SVGEGT come from the germline V gene. With 4 bases removed from V and 6 bases from J, the gap between germline ends came to 10 bases. The CDR3 has 13 amino acids. Here the CDR3 reads CASSSAGVNIQYF. CDR3 coding DNA: TGTGCCAGCAGTTCGGCTGGGGTAAACATTCAGTACTTC.

Comment on this clonotype: This CDR3 fails to terminate in the conserved phenylalanine or tryptophan, so it likely reflects a read error. The chain recombines TRBV11-2 with TRBJ2-5; possibly TRBD2 for D (5 bases). Germline V gene data show CDR1 as SGHAT and CDR2 as FQNNGV. CDR3 length: 18 residues. The CDR3 nucleotides are TGTGCCAGTAGCTTAGCGAGGCTAGCCCTGGGAAAAAGAAAGACCCAGTACTCC. Protein product: CASSLARLALGKRKTQYS.

In regard to this clonotype: This likely comes from a read error, as the CDR3 has no conserved phenylalanine or tryptophan at its end. The limits of the CDR3 on the DNA are not certain, so only TCRdb's listed CDR3 is given. The rearrangement uses TRBV11-2 and TRBJ1-4. The length of the CDR3 is 16 amino acids, counting both ends. CDR1 is SGHAT and CDR2 is FQNNGV in the germline V gene. The CDR3 region is CASSKTPGGTNEKPVL.

A remark on this clonotype: The CDR3 does not close with the conserved phenylalanine or tryptophan, likely indicating a read error. The chain employs TRBV6-2 or TRBV6-3 and TRBJ1-1; D is unresolved. The CDR3 is 14 amino acids. The germline gives CDR1 MNHEY, CDR2 SVGEGT. The CDR3 DNA is TGTGCCAGCGGTTACCCAGAGCTGGACACTGAAGCTTTCTCT. The encoded protein is CASGYPELDTEAFS.

The chain has TRBV5-1 and TRBJ2-7; the D is unclear. This CDR3 comprises 18 residues. Germline assignment: CDR1 SGHRS and CDR2 YFSETQ. The V end was cut by 0 bases, the J end by 1 base, with 20 bases between. In nucleotides, the CDR3 is TGCGCCAGCAGCTTGGTTGACGGTGGCGCGGAACAATCCTACGAGCAGTACTTC. This translates into CASSLVDGGAEQSYEQYF. The full variable domain, rest sourced from reference TRBV5-1 and TRBJ2-7, is KAGVTQTPRYLIKTRGQQVTLSCSPISGHRSVSWYQQTPGQGLQFLFEYFSETQRNKGNFPGRFSGRQFSNSRSEMNVSTLELGDSALYLCASSLVDGGAEQSYEQYFGPGTRLTVT.

Concerning this clonotype: The CDR3 end shows no conserved phenylalanine or tryptophan, and so a read error is likely. The rearrangement joins TRBV11-2 to TRBJ2-2, with D possibly matching TRBD2 (6 bases). This CDR3 region has 17 residues. V was pared by 1 base and J by 3 bases, with 15 bases between. Germline lookup yields CDR1 SGHAT and CDR2 FQNNGV. CDR3 DNA sequence: TGTGCCAGCAGCTTAGTATTAGGAGGGGCGGACACCGGGGAGCTGTTTATC. Amino acids: CASSLVLGGADTGELFI.

To note about this clonotype: The junction differs from germline at one of its ends, possibly a read error. The genes are TRBV7-8 and TRBJ2-2; unclear D gene. Germline CDR1 SGHVS, CDR2 FQNEAQ. The CDR3 loop spans 16 amino acids. The CDR3: CANSFAGVLNTGELFF. DNA for the CDR3: TGTGCCAACAGCTTTGCAGGAGTCTTGAACACCGGGGAGCTGTTTTTT.

As for this clonotype: Possible read error: a much larger clone is one base away. The rearrangement uses TRBV29-1 and TRBJ1-1; no definite D call. Germline V gives CDR1 SQVTM, CDR2 ANQGSEA. The CDR3 has 10 amino acids. Trimming cost V 8 bases and J 7 bases, with 11 bases left between them. The CDR3 DNA sequence: TGCAGCTTTGGTACAGTTGAAGCTTTCTTT. Translating gives CSFGTVEAFF.

A remark on this clonotype: One junction end disagrees with the germline gene, perhaps due to a read error. The V gene is TRBV11-2, the J gene TRBJ1-1; D may be TRBD1 (6 bases). Germline V CDR1 and CDR2: SGHAT, FQNNGV. CDR3 size: 13 residues. The CDR3 bases are TGTACCAGCAGCTTAGTGCCAGGGGCTAAAGCCTTCTTT. Protein: CTSSLVPGAKAFF.

About this clonotype itself: One end of the junction fails to match germline, which may point to a read error. The chain employs TRBV11-2 and TRBJ2-5; 8 nucleotides agree with TRBD1. This CDR3 comprises 16 residues. Germline assignment: CDR1 SGHAT and CDR2 FQNNGV. The CDR3 reads CTSRLTAGGSGETQYF. Here the CDR3 DNA reads TGTACCAGCAGATTGACAGCAGGGGGCTCGGGGGAGACCCAGTACTTC.

Note on this clonotype: A read error may be the cause here, since a much bigger clone is one base away. The V gene is TRBV11-2, the J gene TRBJ1-2; no clear D gene. This CDR3 has 10 residues. The V gene's germline CDR1 is SGHAT and CDR2 FQNNGV. CDR3 in amino acids: CGSSSPGYTF. Written as DNA, the CDR3 is TGTGGCAGCAGCTCCCCTGGCTACACCTTC.

About this clonotype itself: The junction and the germline gene differ at one end; a read error may be behind it. J is TRBJ2-6 and V is TRBV6-5, with D perhaps matching TRBD1 or TRBD2 (5 bases each). This CDR3 region has 15 residues. The germline V gene encodes CDR1 MNHEY and CDR2 SVGAGI. CDR3 region: CVSGPDLPGTNALTF. For the CDR3, the DNA is TGTGTCAGCGGTCCCGACCTTCCTGGGACCAACGCCCTGACTTTC.

This clonotype was seen only once. The chain employs TRBV29-1 and TRBJ2-1; 7 bases agree with TRBD1. CDR3 length: 16 amino acids. The junction had 11 bases not matched to a gene; V was cut back by 6 bases and J by 0 bases. Germline V gives CDR1 SQVTM, CDR2 ANQGSEA. CDR3 DNA: TGCAGCGTAGAGACAGGGAAAGGAGACTCCTACAATGAGCAGTTCTTC. Encoded protein: CSVETGKGDSYNEQFF.

V gene TRBV11-2 combines with J gene TRBJ1-3; D not certain. With 6 bases removed from V and 1 base from J, the gap between germline ends came to 7 bases. CDR3 length equals 13 residues. Germline V gives CDR1 SGHAT, CDR2 FQNNGV. The CDR3 loop reads CASSVTSGNTIYF. The CDR3 coding sequence is TGTGCCAGCAGTGTGACGTCTGGAAACACCATATATTTT.

As concerns this clonotype: A much larger clone is a single base away; this may be a read error. The chain employs TRBV29-1 and TRBJ2-2, with 8 bases that match TRBD1. The CDR3 runs to 15 residues. Looked up from germline, CDR1 is SQVTM and CDR2 is ANQGSEA. Trimming removed 7 bases from V and 3 bases from J; junction bases left unmatched: 10. In DNA, the CDR3 is TGCAGCGGTCGTTCGGGACAGGCTTACACCGGGGAGCTGTTTTTT. Protein sequence: CSGRSGQAYTGELFF.

To note about this clonotype: Germline and junction disagree at one end, which may indicate a read error. The chain carries TRBV5-1 and TRBJ1-2; no clear D gene. The CDR3 is 12 residues long. The germline V gene has CDR1 SGHRS and CDR2 YFSETQ. CDR3 DNA: TGCACCAGCAGCGACGACACGGGGGGCTACACCTTC. Translating gives CTSSDDTGGYTF. The whole variable domain, filled in from reference TRBV5-1 and TRBJ1-2, reads KAGVTQTPRYLIKTRGQQVTLSCSPISGHRSVSWYQQTPGQGLQFLFEYFSETQRNKGNFPGRFSGRQFSNSRSEMNVSTLELGDSALYLCTSSDDTGGYTFGSGTRLTVV.